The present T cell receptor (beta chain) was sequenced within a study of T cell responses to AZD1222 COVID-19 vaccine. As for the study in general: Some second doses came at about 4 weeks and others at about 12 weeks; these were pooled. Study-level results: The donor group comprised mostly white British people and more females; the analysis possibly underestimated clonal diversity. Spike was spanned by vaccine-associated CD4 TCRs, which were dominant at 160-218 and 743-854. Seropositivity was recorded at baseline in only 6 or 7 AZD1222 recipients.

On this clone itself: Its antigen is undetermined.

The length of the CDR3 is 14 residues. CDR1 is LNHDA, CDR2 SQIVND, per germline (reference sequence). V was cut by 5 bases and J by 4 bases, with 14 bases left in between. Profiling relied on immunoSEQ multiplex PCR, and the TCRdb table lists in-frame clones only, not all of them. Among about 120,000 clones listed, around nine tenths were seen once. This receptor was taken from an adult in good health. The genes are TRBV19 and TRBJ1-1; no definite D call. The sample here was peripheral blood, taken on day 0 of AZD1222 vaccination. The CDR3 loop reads CASSVPGRGTEAFF. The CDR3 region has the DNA TGTGCCAGTAGTGTTCCCGGGCGGGGCACTGAAGCTTTCTTT. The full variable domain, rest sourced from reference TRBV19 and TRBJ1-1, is DGGITQSPKYLFRKEGQNVTLSCEQNLNHDAMYWYRQDPGQGLRLIYYSQIVNDFQKGDIAEGYSVSREKKESFPLTVTSAQKNPTAFYLCASSVPGRGTEAFFGQGTRLTVV.